Below, 11 T cell receptor beta chains from the same sample are listed, as sequenced in a study of T cells after yellow fever vaccination. TCRdb analysed the 5' RACE reads with MiXCR anew, one entry per CDR3 protein. The profile shows 150,000 to 200,000 distinct CDR3 sequences, roughly 6.2% of them singletons. This specimen was CD4+ T cells sorted from PBMCs, taken on the day of the first yellow fever vaccination. The receptors derive from a young man who received the YFV17D yellow fever vaccine.

This clonotype was recorded many times. The rearrangement uses TRBV9 and TRBJ2-3; 10 bases agree with TRBD2. Germline V gene lookup returns CDR1 SGDLS and CDR2 YYNGEE. CDR3 length: 16 residues. Losses at the gene ends were 4 bases for V and 4 bases for J; bases not matched to a gene: 9. This CDR3 reads CASSPQAGGPADTQYF. CDR3 DNA: TGTGCCAGCAGCCCCCAAGCGGGGGGGCCCGCAGATACGCAGTATTTT.

A word on this clonotype: This sequence may be a read error, since a much larger clone differs from it by one base. The V gene is TRBV7-8, the J gene TRBJ1-1; the D is unclear. CDR1 and CDR2 from the germline V gene are SGHVS and FQNEAQ. The CDR3 totals 15 residues. V dropped 2 bases and J dropped 1 base, with 11 bases sitting between them. The CDR3 protein is CASSLMEDGNTEAFF. As DNA, the CDR3 is TGTGCCAGCAGCTTAATGGAGGACGGGAACACTGAAGCTTTCTTT. The variable domain in full, with the rest retrieved from reference TRBV7-8 and TRBJ1-1, is GAGVSQSPRYKVAKRGQDVALRCDPISGHVSLFWYQQALGQGPEFLTYFQNEAQLDKSGLPSDRFFAERPEGSVSTLKIQRTQQEDSAVYLCASSLMEDGNTEAFFGQGTRLTVV.

This clonotype was picked up a small number of times. The V and J genes are TRBV4-1 and TRBJ1-1; the D is unclear. V lost 2 bases and J lost 4, with 23 bases in between. The CDR3 runs to 18 residues. In germline, CDR1 is MGHRA, CDR2 YSYEKL. In DNA form, the CDR3 reads TGCGCCAGCAGCCAACGCTCCTACTCTGCGACAAAGACCACTGAAGCTTTCTTT. Protein product: CASSQRSYSATKTTEAFF.

This clonotype showed up many times. The chain uses TRBV25-1 and TRBJ2-1; D gene unclear. CDR1 MGHDK and CDR2 SYGVNS come from the germline V gene. CDR3 size: 15 residues. The germline V and J ends were trimmed by 2 bases and 0 bases, with 8 bases remaining between them. In nucleotides, the CDR3 is TGTGCCAGCAGTGAAGGGCAGTACTCCTACAATGAGCAGTTCTTC. It yields the protein CASSEGQYSYNEQFF.

This clonotype was recorded at least ten times. V gene TRBV4-1 combines with J gene TRBJ2-5; 7 bases fit TRBD1. Germline-derived CDR1 and CDR2 are MGHRA and YSYEKL. This CDR3 has 16 amino acids. Germline trimming cut 2 bases from V and 0 bases from J; bases unmatched to any gene: 6. The CDR3 protein is CASSQPTGSYQETQYF. CDR3 DNA sequence: TGCGCCAGCAGCCAACCGACAGGGTCGTACCAAGAGACCCAGTACTTC.

A few counts support this clonotype. The V and J genes are TRBV4-3 and TRBJ2-2; 9 bases match TRBD2. V shed 0 bases, J shed 6 bases, and the junction held 5 bases outside the gene matches. The germline V gene encodes CDR1 LGHNA and CDR2 YSLEER. The CDR3 loop spans 16 amino acids. The chain's CDR3 is CASSQEWSSGAGELFF. The DNA of the CDR3 is TGCGCCAGCAGCCAAGAATGGTCTAGCGGGGCCGGGGAGCTGTTTTTT.

This clonotype occurred many times. As DNA, the CDR3 is TGTGCCAGCAGTTGGGGACAGCTCCAAGAGACCCAGTACTTC. Amino acid sequence: CASSWGQLQETQYF. This chain uses TRBV6-5 with TRBJ2-5; the match to TRBD1 covers 7 bases. V lost 4 bases, J lost 1 base, and 3 bases stayed unmatched. Looked up from germline, CDR1 is MNHEY and CDR2 is SVGAGI. The CDR3 totals 14 residues.

This clonotype was recorded a few times. The V gene is TRBV19, the J gene TRBJ1-1, with D hard to call. Trimming left V 1 base short and J 1 base short, with 13 bases between. CDR3 length equals 16 residues. Germline V gene lookup returns CDR1 LNHDA and CDR2 SQIVND (reference sequence). This CDR3 is CASSIVGRGPNTEAFF. CDR3 DNA sequence: TGTGCCAGTAGTATAGTTGGTCGCGGACCGAACACTGAAGCTTTCTTT.

This clonotype has more than one count but fewer than ten. The chain recombines TRBV4-1 with TRBJ1-1; TRBD1 aligns across 9 bases. Germline CDR1 reads MGHRA; CDR2 reads YSYEKL. V was clipped by 4 bases and J by 4 bases; unmatched bases: 10. The CDR3 is 16 amino acids. The CDR3 is CASSPHGTGFSTEAFF. The CDR3, as DNA: TGCGCCAGCAGCCCCCACGGGACAGGGTTTAGCACTGAAGCTTTCTTT.

Here the CDR3 reads CASSELGETQYF. For the CDR3, the DNA is TGTGCCAGCAGTGAACTCGGGGAGACCCAGTACTTC. The chain carries TRBV2 and TRBJ2-5; D remains unclear. V lost 2 bases to trimming and J lost 5 bases, with 6 bases between them. The germline V gene encodes CDR1 SNHLY and CDR2 FYNNEI. The CDR3 runs 12 residues. Using reference TRBV2 and TRBJ2-5 for the parts outside the CDR3, the full variable domain is EPEVTQTPSHQVTQMGQEVILRCVPISNHLYFYWYRQILGQKVEFLVSFYNNEISEKSEIFDDQFSVERPDGSNFTLKIRSTKLEDSAMYFCASSELGETQYFGPGTRLLVL.

This clonotype showed up just a few times. The chain carries TRBV5-1 and TRBJ2-4; D could derive from TRBD1 or TRBD2 (6 bases each). Deletions cut 3 bases from V and 1 base from J, with 11 bases between. CDR3 length: 15 amino acids. Germline CDR1 reads SGHRS; CDR2 reads YFSETQ. For the CDR3, the DNA is TGCGCCAGCAGCTCGGGGGCGAGGGCCAAAAACATTCAGTACTTC. Protein product: CASSSGARAKNIQYF.